What follows are 21 T cell receptor beta chains derived from one specimen sequenced in a study of identical twins. TCRdb passed the 5' RACE reads through MiXCR, listing each CDR3 protein once. The data hold around 490,000 distinct CDR3 sequences, with roughly an eighth observed a single time. The same data also went into a second study, on yellow fever vaccine responses in identical twins.

Sequencing was performed on CD4+ T cells sorted from blood. These receptors all come from a woman under 30 in good health.

This clonotype was picked up many times. The gene calls are TRBV2 and TRBJ2-6; no definite D call. CDR3 length equals 15 residues. With 5 bases removed from V and 4 bases from J, the gap between germline ends came to 12 bases. Germline V lookup: CDR1 SNHLY, CDR2 FYNNEI. The CDR3 sequence is CASSLGRSGANVLTF. Written as DNA, the CDR3 is TGTGCCAGCAGTTTGGGCAGGTCCGGGGCCAACGTCCTGACTTTC. Full variable domain (remainder filled in from reference TRBV2 and TRBJ2-6): EPEVTQTPSHQVTQMGQEVILRCVPISNHLYFYWYRQILGQKVEFLVSFYNNEISEKSEIFDDQFSVERPDGSNFTLKIRSTKLEDSAMYFCASSLGRSGANVLTFGAGSRLTVL.

This clonotype was seen a few times. The V gene is TRBV5-1, the J gene TRBJ1-6; D is undetermined. This CDR3 has 16 amino acids. The V end was cut by 1 base, the J end by 10 bases, with 18 bases between. The V gene's germline CDR1 is SGHRS and CDR2 YFSETQ. DNA of the CDR3: TGCGCCAGCAGCTTGAGGGTAATGGGTTCTGAATCACCCCTCCACTTT. Residues: CASSLRVMGSESPLHF.

The chain carries TRBV30 and TRBJ2-5, with D possibly TRBD1 on 8 matching bases. CDR3 length: 15 amino acids. Germline CDR1 GTSNPN, CDR2 SVGIG (reference sequence). V was pared by 0 bases and J by 5 bases, with 16 bases between. This chain's CDR3 is CAWSVRQRDRETQYF. The CDR3 DNA is TGTGCCTGGAGTGTTCGTCAGCGGGACAGGGAGACCCAGTACTTC.

The sample holds many counts of this clonotype. DNA for the CDR3: TGCGCCAGCAGCTTGGCCGAAGGTCAGGTCCACGAGCAGTACTTC. As protein: CASSLAEGQVHEQYF. The rearrangement joins TRBV5-1 to TRBJ2-7; no clear D gene. Between the trimmed V and J ends, which lost 0 bases and 5 bases, there was a span of 15 bases. Germline CDR1 reads SGHRS; CDR2 reads YFSETQ. This CDR3 is 15 amino acids long.

The chain combines TRBV10-3 with TRBJ1-1; no definite D call. Germline V gives CDR1 ENHRY, CDR2 SYGVKD. This CDR3 is built from 14 residues. The V end was cut by 5 bases, the J end by 2 bases, with 12 bases between. The DNA for the CDR3 is TGTGCCATCAGTCCCGACACCACAAACACTGAAGCTTTCTTT. It encodes CAISPDTTNTEAFF.

This chain joins TRBV2 and TRBJ2-3, with TRBD1 matching 9 bases. CDR3 length: 14 residues. Germline V gene data show CDR1 as SNHLY and CDR2 as FYNNEI. V lost 7 bases and J lost 3; bases outside the gene matches: 5. CDR3 residues: CASKIGQGTDTQYF. DNA for the CDR3: TGTGCCAGCAAGATCGGACAGGGGACAGATACGCAGTATTTT.

This clonotype occurred a few times. The chain has TRBV21-1 and TRBJ2-1; TRBD1, the D gene given by the table, was not confirmed from the DNA. TRBV21-1 is shown as a pseudogene. The CDR3 has 10 residues. CDR3 residues: CARTRDRQFF. The CDR3 bases are TGTGCCCGTACCAGGGACAGGCAGTTCTTC.

CDR3 in amino acids: CSVLQGGTGELFF. DNA for the CDR3: TGCAGCGTTCTACAGGGAGGCACCGGGGAGCTGTTTTTT. J is TRBJ2-2 and V is TRBV29-1; D is tentatively TRBD1 or TRBD2 (6 bases each). CDR1 and CDR2 from the germline V gene are SQVTM and ANQGSEA. The V and J ends lost 5 bases and 4 bases respectively, with 11 bases between them. The CDR3 contains 13 residues.

The J gene is TRBJ1-1, the V gene TRBV5-5; no clear D. This CDR3 has 13 amino acids. Trimming removed 0 bases at V and 9 bases at J, with 12 bases between. Germline loops: CDR1 SGHKS, CDR2 YYEKEE (reference sequence). The CDR3 bases are TGTGCCAGCAGCTTGGTAGTCCAGCCTCAAGCTTTCTTT. Its protein is CASSLVVQPQAFF.

The chain is built from TRBV10-3 and TRBJ2-2; either TRBD1 or TRBD2 may fit D (6 bases each). The germline gives CDR1 ENHRY, CDR2 SYGVKD. V was clipped by 8 bases and J by 7 bases, with 11 bases between them. The CDR3 spans 12 residues. The CDR3 DNA reads TGTGCCATCGCCGGGGGCGGCGGGGAGCTGTTTTTT. As protein: CAIAGGGGELFF.

This clonotype was picked up a small number of times. The CDR3 loop is CASSLKGISYEQYF. The CDR3 DNA sequence: TGTGCCAGCAGTTTAAAAGGGATTTCCTACGAGCAGTACTTC. The chain uses TRBV12-3 or TRBV12-4 and TRBJ2-7; D not resolved. The V end lost 2 bases, the J end lost 1 base, and 9 bases lay between the germline ends. The CDR3 runs to 14 residues.

The chain recombines TRBV28 with TRBJ2-7, with D possibly TRBD2 on 6 matching bases. This CDR3 is 15 amino acids long. The V gene's germline CDR1 is MDHEN and CDR2 SYDVKM. Deletions cut 6 bases from V and 4 bases from J, with 19 bases between. The CDR3 DNA reads TGTGCCAGCAGAAATACTAAACCCGGGAGTTACGAGCAGTACTTC. Translated: CASRNTKPGSYEQYF.

The CDR3 loop is CASTRTGGEQPQHF. Written as DNA, the CDR3 is TGTGCCAGCACCAGGACAGGGGGCGAACAGCCCCAGCATTTT. The J gene is TRBJ1-5, the V gene TRBV12-3 or TRBV12-4; TRBD1 agrees at 11 bases. With V trimmed by 7 bases and J by 7 bases, 6 bases remained unmatched. The CDR3 covers 14 residues.

The genes are TRBV27 and TRBJ2-2; possibly TRBD1 or TRBD2 for D (7 bases each). Trimming left V 7 bases short and J 6 bases short, with 21 bases between. The CDR3 length is 16 residues. Germline assignment: CDR1 MNHEY and CDR2 SMNVEV (reference sequence). This CDR3 reads CASNFLKTGRAGELFF. The CDR3 bases are TGTGCCAGCAACTTCCTGAAGACAGGGAGGGCCGGGGAGCTGTTTTTT.

This clonotype was detected ten times or more. The chain combines TRBV7-2 with TRBJ2-7; 7 bases map to TRBD1. Germline V gene data show CDR1 as SGHTA and CDR2 as FQGNSA. The CDR3 has 15 amino acids. The trim removed 5 bases at V and 5 bases at J, leaving 12 bases unmatched. CDR3 residues: CASSLGTAPSHEQYF. In nucleotides, the CDR3 is TGTGCCAGCAGCCTTGGGACAGCTCCTAGTCACGAGCAGTACTTC.

This clonotype appeared many times. The chain's CDR3 is CASSRGPSSPLHF. CDR3 bases: TGTGCCAGCAGCAGGGGACCGTCTTCACCCCTCCACTTT. The gene calls are TRBV7-6 and TRBJ1-6; D might be TRBD1 (5 bases). This CDR3 is 13 amino acids long. V lost 5 bases and J lost 9, with 11 bases in between. From germline, CDR1 is SGHVS and CDR2 FNYEAQ.

This clonotype was seen a handful of times. The chain has TRBV12-3 or TRBV12-4 and TRBJ2-5, with 7 bases identical to TRBD2. This CDR3 region has 15 residues. Trimming cost V 5 bases and J 0 bases; bases outside gene matches: 6. DNA of the CDR3: TGTGCCAGCAGTCCCCACCGGGGGGACCAAGAGACCCAGTACTTC. Protein product: CASSPHRGDQETQYF.

The chain carries TRBV2 and TRBJ2-5, with D unclear. This CDR3 is 13 amino acids long. V gave up 6 bases and J gave up 1 base, with 9 bases separating them. Germline-derived CDR1 and CDR2 are SNHLY and FYNNEI. CDR3 region: CASSADTQETQYF. The CDR3 DNA reads TGTGCCAGCAGCGCAGACACCCAAGAGACCCAGTACTTC.

This clonotype was observed a handful of times. This sequence joins TRBV20-1 and TRBJ2-1; 9 bases match TRBD1. V shed 7 bases and J 10 bases; nucleotides not matched to a gene: 29. The germline gives CDR1 DFQATT, CDR2 SNEGSKA (reference sequence). This CDR3 spans 19 amino acids. The CDR3 DNA follows: TGCAGTGGCAGCCCGGGAACTAGCGTCGACAGGGGGACCAGGGCGGAGCAGTTCTTC. It is translated as CSGSPGTSVDRGTRAEQFF.

In this sample, this clonotype turned up a few times. The rearrangement joins TRBV27 to TRBJ1-2, with 7 bases matching TRBD1. J gave up 0 bases and V 8 bases, and 6 bases lay outside the gene matches. The CDR3 totals 14 residues. Germline V gives CDR1 MNHEY, CDR2 SMNVEV (reference sequence). The CDR3 protein is CASRRDRANYGYTF. The CDR3 DNA reads TGTGCCAGCCGAAGGGACAGAGCTAACTATGGCTACACCTTC.

This clonotype was observed a handful of times. The chain is built from TRBV28 and TRBJ2-5; D may be TRBD2 (6 bases). CDR1 is MDHEN and CDR2 is SYDVKM in the germline V gene. V was trimmed by 6 bases and J by 5 bases, leaving 19 bases between them. The CDR3 has 15 amino acids. The CDR3 loop reads CASRPPVRGGETQYF. The CDR3 bases are TGTGCCAGCAGACCCCCAGTGAGGGGAGGTGAGACCCAGTACTTC.